This T cell receptor beta chain was identified during a study of shared clonotypes between healthy human individuals (dated by TCRdb to the early 2020s). Study-wide context: Two women and a few men aged 18 to 49 years were included in the cohort. For each donor, three plates each were used for CD4 naive and CD4 memory, two plates were used for CD8 naive, and one plate was used for CD8 memory. To estimate repertoire size and how much clonotypes are shared between individuals, the study performed deep sequencing of blood TCR repertoires from about five healthy adults. Different laboratories and diverse techniques were used to prepare libraries and sequence TCR repertoires, to increase sequencing depth and limit assay-specific biases. Each donor's leukapheresis produced roughly between roughly 0.9 and 8.9 billion PBMCs. Findings and caveats that apply to the study as a whole: Around 5% of naive CD4, 3.5% of naive CD8, approximately 2.2% of memory CD4, and 0.35% to 0.5% of memory CD8 clonotypes were shared across four donors. Based on pairwise subsampling, the degree of clonotype sharing among donors was expected to be affected by sequencing depth. Sampling was limited to blood, and TCR repertoires in tissue likely differ from TCR repertoires in blood. Even with the large sequencing depth, rarefaction of the sorted-subset datasets indicated that sequencing was incomplete. Compared with non-shared clonotypes, the clonotypes found in all four sorted-subset donors had higher generation probabilities. Naive subsets generally had larger estimated clonotype richness than memory subsets. Because the study included only a small number of donors, the genetic and exposure-history diversity represented was limited.

Using the deep immunoSEQ assay, multiplex PCR amplified TCR CDR3 regions from genomic DNA. Extracted genomic DNA from each cell subset was spread evenly across all wells of several immunoSEQ 96-well plates, with each plate serving as a replicate. For sorted subsets, about 0.2 ug genomic DNA, equal to tens of thousands of T cell genomes, was loaded into each replicate PCR. The purified libraries were quantified using a Qubit 3.0 fluorometer, sized with a Bioanalyzer 2100, and then quantified again using the KAPA Library Quantification kit. Every immunoSEQ 96-well plate was sequenced on a dedicated single-read 150-cycle Illumina NextSeq 550 flow cell. In the authors' own workflow: The immunoSEQ output contained only junctional sequences without quality scores, so filtering could not match that applied to full-length reads. To assign V/J genes and CDR3, sequences were annotated using PyIR, a Python wrapper for IgBLAST v1.9, with IMGT germline references. Reads with weak V/J assignments (E-value above 1e-6), missing CDR3, stop codons, out-of-frame junctions, or ambiguous translated residues were removed. A V3J clonotype was defined by an identical inferred V gene, J gene, and CDR3 amino acid sequence. Percentage overlap between repertoires was computed as shared unique clonotypes divided by the size of the smaller repertoire. Three approaches were used to assess repertoire richness: RTK rarefaction, the Chao1 estimator, and Recon v2.1 estimates of unobserved clonotypes. Generation probabilities were computed with OLGA for all TCRbeta clonotypes obtained by the gDNA method from several donors. TCRdb mirrors the immuneACCESS table, restricted to in-frame sequences. Some clones are absent from its copies; in checked studies, under half trace to an unresolved V gene, and the reason for the others is unknown. The V and J calls and clone size are taken from that table; D and trimming were inferred from the DNA. Recorded for this sample are about 2.4 million clones; approximately 90% of them occurred a single time. Together, the top ten hold roughly 0.14% of the sample.

The donors were healthy, HIV-negative adults who had no recently reported acute infections or vaccinations. Every donor was a Caucasian adult living in Nashville, Tennessee, USA. CD4+ T cells were enriched through magnetic negative selection, after which naive cells were positively selected on CD45RA and the remaining negative fraction served as the memory subset. After blood collection by leukapheresis, PBMCs were isolated using Ficoll-Histopaque density gradient centrifugation and then cryopreserved in the vapor phase of liquid nitrogen. Analytical flow cytometry was used to check the purity and quantity of every magnetically sorted T cell population. Genomic DNA was isolated from every sorted fraction and measured by UV absorbance on a Nanodrop 2000c. On this clone: Its antigen is currently not known. Per-base qualities were not stored, and no clone one base away is much larger.

For this chain, trimming is 3 bases at the V end and 6 bases at the J end, and the number of junction bases without a gene match is 7. Including cysteine and phenylalanine, the CDR3 has 14 amino acids. Kept here is only the CDR3 DNA, which spans 42 bases and is read in frame from base 1. Based on the germline V gene, the CDR1 and CDR2 sequences are SGHTA and FQGNSA. The V gene is TRBV7-2 and the J gene is TRBJ2-7; 8 of the junction bases match TRBD1. The clonotype originates from a man aged 18 to 29 in good health. Sequencing used naive CD4+ T cells sorted from blood. The intended sense of this specimen's cell subset or site label: CD45RA+ positively selected. The DNA sequence reads TGTGCCAGCAGCTTTGGGTCAGGGGGCGCCGAGCAGTACTTC. Its protein reads: CASSFGSGGAEQYF. With the rest looked up from the reference TRBV7-2 and TRBJ2-7 genes rather than sequenced, the full variable domain is GAGVSQSPSNKVTEKGKDVELRCDPISGHTALYWYRQSLGQGLEFLIYFQGNSAPDKSGLPSDRFSAERTGGSVSTLTIQRTQQEDSAVYLCASSFGSGGAEQYFGPGTRLTVT.